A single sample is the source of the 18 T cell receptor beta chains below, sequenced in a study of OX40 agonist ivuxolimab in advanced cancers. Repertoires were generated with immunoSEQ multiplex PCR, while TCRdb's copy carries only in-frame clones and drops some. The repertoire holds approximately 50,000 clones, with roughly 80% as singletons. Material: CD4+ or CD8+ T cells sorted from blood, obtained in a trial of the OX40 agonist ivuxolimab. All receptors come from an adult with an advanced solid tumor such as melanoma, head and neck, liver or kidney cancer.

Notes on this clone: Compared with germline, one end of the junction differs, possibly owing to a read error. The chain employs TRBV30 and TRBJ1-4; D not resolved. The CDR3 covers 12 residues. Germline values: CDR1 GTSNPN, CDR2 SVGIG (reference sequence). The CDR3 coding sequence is TGTGCGTGGACGCCAGGTAGTCGAAAACTGTTTTTT. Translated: CAWTPGSRKLFF. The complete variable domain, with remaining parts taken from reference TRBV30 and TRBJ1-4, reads SQTIHQWPATLVQPVGSPLSLECTVEGTSNPNLYWYRQAAGRGLQLLFYSVGIGQISSEVPQNLSASRPQDRQFILSSKKLLLSDSGFYLCAWTPGSRKLFFGSGTQLSVL.

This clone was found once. The CDR3 DNA reads TGTGCCAGCAGTAAAGGACTAGACCGGGCCGATGAGCAGTTCTTC. Translating it yields CASSKGLDRADEQFF. The V gene is TRBV27, the J gene TRBJ2-1; 7 bases match TRBD2. This CDR3 has 15 amino acids. The ends lost 5 bases at V and 8 bases at J; junction bases unmatched: 12. Germline V gene sequence: CDR1 MNHEY, CDR2 SMNVEV (reference sequence).

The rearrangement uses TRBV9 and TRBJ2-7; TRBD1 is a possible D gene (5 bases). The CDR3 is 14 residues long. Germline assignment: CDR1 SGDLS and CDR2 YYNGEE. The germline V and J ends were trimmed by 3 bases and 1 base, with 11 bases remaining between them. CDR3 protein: CASSAGFSSYEQYF. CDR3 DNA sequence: TGTGCCAGCAGCGCAGGGTTTTCTTCCTACGAGCAGTACTTC.

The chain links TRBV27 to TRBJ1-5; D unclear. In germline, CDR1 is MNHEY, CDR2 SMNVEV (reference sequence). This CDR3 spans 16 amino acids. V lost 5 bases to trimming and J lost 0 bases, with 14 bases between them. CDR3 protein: CASSHNSGYSNQPQHF. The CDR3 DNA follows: TGTGCCAGCAGTCATAATTCGGGGTATAGCAATCAGCCCCAGCATTTT.

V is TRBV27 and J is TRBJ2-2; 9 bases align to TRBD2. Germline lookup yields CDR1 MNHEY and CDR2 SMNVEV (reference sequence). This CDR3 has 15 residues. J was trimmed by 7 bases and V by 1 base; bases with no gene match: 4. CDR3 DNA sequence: TGTGCCAGCAGTTTATTTGCGGGGGGGAACGGGGAGCTGTTTTTT. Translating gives CASSLFAGGNGELFF.

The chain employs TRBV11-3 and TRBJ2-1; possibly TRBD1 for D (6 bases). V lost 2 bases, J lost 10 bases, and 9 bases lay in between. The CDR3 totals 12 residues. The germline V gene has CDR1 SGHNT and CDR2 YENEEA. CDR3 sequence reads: CASSLTDREQFF. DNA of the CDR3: TGTGCCAGCAGCTTAACCGACAGGGAGCAGTTCTTC.

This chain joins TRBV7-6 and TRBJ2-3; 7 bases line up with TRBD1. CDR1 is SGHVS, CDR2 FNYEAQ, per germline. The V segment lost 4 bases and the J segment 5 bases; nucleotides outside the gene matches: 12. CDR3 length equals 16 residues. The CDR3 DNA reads TGTGCCAGCAGCTCACTACAGGGGAAAGTGCTAGATACGCAGTATTTT. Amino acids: CASSSLQGKVLDTQYF.

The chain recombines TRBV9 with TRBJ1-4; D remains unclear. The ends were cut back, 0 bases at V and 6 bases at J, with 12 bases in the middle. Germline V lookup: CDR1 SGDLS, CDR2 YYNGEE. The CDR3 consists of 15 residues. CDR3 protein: CASSVETGYDEKLFF. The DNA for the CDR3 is TGTGCCAGCAGCGTAGAAACGGGGTATGATGAAAAACTGTTTTTT. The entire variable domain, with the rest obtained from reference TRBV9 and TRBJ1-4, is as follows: DSGVTQTPKHLITATGQRVTLRCSPRSGDLSVYWYQQSLDQGLQFLIQYYNGEERAKGNILERFSAQQFPDLHSELNLSSLELGDSALYFCASSVETGYDEKLFFGSGTQLSVL.

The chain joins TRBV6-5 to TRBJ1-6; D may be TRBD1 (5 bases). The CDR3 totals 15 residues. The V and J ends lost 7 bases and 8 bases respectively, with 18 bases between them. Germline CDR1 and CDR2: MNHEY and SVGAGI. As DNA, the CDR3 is TGTGCCAGCAATCCTGACAGTAAGTCGGATTCACCCCTCCACTTT. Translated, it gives CASNPDSKSDSPLHF.

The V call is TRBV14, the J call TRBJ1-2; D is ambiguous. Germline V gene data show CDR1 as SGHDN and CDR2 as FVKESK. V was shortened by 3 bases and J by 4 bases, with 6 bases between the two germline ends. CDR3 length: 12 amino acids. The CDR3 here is CASSQSAYGYTF. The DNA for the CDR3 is TGTGCCAGCAGCCAGTCGGCCTATGGCTACACCTTC. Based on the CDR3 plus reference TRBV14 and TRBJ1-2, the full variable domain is EAGVTQFPSHSVIEKGQTVTLRCDPISGHDNLYWYRRVMGKEIKFLLHFVKESKQDESGMPNNRFLAERTGGTYSTLKVQPAELEDSGVYFCASSQSAYGYTFGSGTRLTVV.

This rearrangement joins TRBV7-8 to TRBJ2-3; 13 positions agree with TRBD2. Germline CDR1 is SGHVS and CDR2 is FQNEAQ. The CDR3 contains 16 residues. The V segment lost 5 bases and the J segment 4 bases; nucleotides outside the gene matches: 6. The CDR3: CASSKRGLAGADTQYF. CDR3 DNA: TGTGCCAGCAGCAAACGCGGACTAGCGGGGGCAGATACGCAGTATTTT. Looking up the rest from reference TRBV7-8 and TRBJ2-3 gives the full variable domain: GAGVSQSPRYKVAKRGQDVALRCDPISGHVSLFWYQQALGQGPEFLTYFQNEAQLDKSGLPSDRFFAERPEGSVSTLKIQRTQQEDSAVYLCASSKRGLAGADTQYFGPGTRLTVL.

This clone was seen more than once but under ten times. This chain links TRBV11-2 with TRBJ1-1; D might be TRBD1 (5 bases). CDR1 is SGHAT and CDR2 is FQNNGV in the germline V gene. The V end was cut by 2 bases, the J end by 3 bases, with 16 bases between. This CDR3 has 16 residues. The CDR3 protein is CASSLRDPSWDTEAFF. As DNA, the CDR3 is TGTGCCAGCAGCTTAAGGGACCCTAGTTGGGACACTGAAGCTTTCTTT.

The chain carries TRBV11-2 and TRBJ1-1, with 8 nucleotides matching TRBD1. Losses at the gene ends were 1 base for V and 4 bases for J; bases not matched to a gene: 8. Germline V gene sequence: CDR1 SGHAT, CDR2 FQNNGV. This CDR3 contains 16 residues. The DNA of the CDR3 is TGTGCCAGCAGCTTAGGGACAGGGCTGGGGGGCACTGAAGCTTTCTTT. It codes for CASSLGTGLGGTEAFF. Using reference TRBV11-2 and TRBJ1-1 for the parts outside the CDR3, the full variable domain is EAGVAQSPRYKIIEKRQSVAFWCNPISGHATLYWYQQILGQGPKLLIQFQNNGVVDDSQLPKDRFSAERLKGVDSTLKIQPAKLEDSAVYLCASSLGTGLGGTEAFFGQGTRLTVV.

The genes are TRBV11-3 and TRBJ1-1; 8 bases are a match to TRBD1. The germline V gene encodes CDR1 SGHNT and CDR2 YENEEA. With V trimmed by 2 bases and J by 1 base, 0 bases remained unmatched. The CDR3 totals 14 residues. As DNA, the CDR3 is TGTGCCAGCAGCTTACAGGGGGCGAACACTGAAGCTTTCTTT. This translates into CASSLQGANTEAFF.

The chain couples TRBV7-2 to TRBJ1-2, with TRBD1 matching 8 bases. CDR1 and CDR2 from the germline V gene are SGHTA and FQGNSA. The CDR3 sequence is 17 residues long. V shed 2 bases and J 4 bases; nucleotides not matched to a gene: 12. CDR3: CASSLNLGVTGGYGYTF. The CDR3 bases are TGTGCCAGCAGCTTAAATCTAGGGGTTACAGGGGGCTATGGCTACACCTTC.

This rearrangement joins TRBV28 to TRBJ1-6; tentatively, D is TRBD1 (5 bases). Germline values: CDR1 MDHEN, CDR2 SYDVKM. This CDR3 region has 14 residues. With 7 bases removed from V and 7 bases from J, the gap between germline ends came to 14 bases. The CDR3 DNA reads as TGTGCCAGCAAGAGTTCACAGGAGAATTCACCCCTCCACTTT. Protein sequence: CASKSSQENSPLHF.

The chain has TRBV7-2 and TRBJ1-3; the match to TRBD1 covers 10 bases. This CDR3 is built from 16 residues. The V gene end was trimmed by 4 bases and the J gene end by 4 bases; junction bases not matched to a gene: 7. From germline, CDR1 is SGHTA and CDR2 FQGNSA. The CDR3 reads CASSSGQGEAGNTIYF. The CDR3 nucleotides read TGTGCCAGCAGCTCCGGACAGGGGGAGGCCGGAAACACCATATATTTT.

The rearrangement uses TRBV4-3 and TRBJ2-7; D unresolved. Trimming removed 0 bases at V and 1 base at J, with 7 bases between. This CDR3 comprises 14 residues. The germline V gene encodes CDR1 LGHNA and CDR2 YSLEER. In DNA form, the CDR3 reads TGCGCCAGCAGCCAAGAAATGAGGTCCTACGAGCAGTACTTC. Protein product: CASSQEMRSYEQYF.